The 7 T cell receptor beta chains presented below share a single source sample, sequenced in a study of T cell repertoires in cytomegalovirus infection. MiXCR was run by TCRdb on the reads, yielding one entry per CDR3 protein. Of under 850,000 distinct CDR3 sequences listed, around a third are singletons. Antigen specificity for these receptors is unknown. The sample here was cultured PBMCs, taken from culture after CMV antigen stimulation. All receptors derive from a human donor in good health (CMV status not recorded). Some clones in this sample may be carry-over from other donors' samples.

The V call is TRBV6-4, the J call TRBJ1-2; D not certain. Trimming pared 2 bases from V and 0 bases from J, leaving 13 bases between. Germline V lookup: CDR1 MRHNA, CDR2 SNTAGT. This CDR3 spans 16 amino acids. DNA of the CDR3: TGTGCCAGCAGTGACGATTTCACGTCGCCTAACTATGGCTACACCTTC. Its translation: CASSDDFTSPNYGYTF.

The chain joins TRBV20-1 to TRBJ2-3, with D tentatively TRBD2 (6 bases). There are 14 residues in the CDR3. V was cut by 3 bases and J by 3 bases, with 13 bases left in between. From germline, CDR1 is DFQATT and CDR2 SNEGSKA (reference sequence). CDR3 protein: CSARAGFRTDTQYF. CDR3 bases: TGCAGTGCTAGGGCGGGGTTTAGGACAGATACGCAGTATTTT.

This clonotype turned up a few times. This chain connects TRBV7-2 to TRBJ1-2, with 7 bases identical to TRBD1. The CDR3 runs 14 residues. Germline CDR1 is SGHTA and CDR2 is FQGNSA. V lost 5 bases and J lost 7; bases outside the gene matches: 10. CDR3 DNA: TGTGCCAGCAGCCCTAGGGGGCTCAGCAGTGGCTACACCTTC. Its protein product is CASSPRGLSSGYTF.

The chain links TRBV11-2 to TRBJ2-7, with 13 bases that match TRBD2. Trimming at V came to 2 bases and at J to 2 bases, leaving 6 bases not matched to a gene. The CDR3 is made up of 17 amino acids. Per the germline V gene, CDR1 is SGHAT and CDR2 is FQNNGV. The CDR3 DNA sequence: TGTGCCAGCAGCTTAAGGACTAGCGGGAGCGGGCCCTACGAGCAGTACTTC. It is translated as CASSLRTSGSGPYEQYF.

The V and J genes are TRBV20-1 and TRBJ2-7; TRBD1 matches at 7 bases. The CDR3 covers 13 residues. J lost 1 base, V lost 3 bases, and 3 bases had no gene match. The germline V gene has CDR1 DFQATT and CDR2 SNEGSKA (reference sequence). As DNA, the CDR3 is TGCAGTGCTAGTACGGGACAGTCCTACGAGCAGTACTTC. Protein product: CSASTGQSYEQYF.

This clonotype has ten or more counts. The gene calls are TRBV7-2 and TRBJ2-3, with TRBD1 identical over 8 bases. The CDR3 extends over 15 amino acids. CDR1 and CDR2 from the germline V gene are SGHTA and FQGNSA. Trimming removed 0 bases from V and 4 bases from J; junction bases left unmatched: 3. In DNA, the CDR3 is TGTGCCAGCAGCTTAGCGCCGGGACAGGCAGATACGCAGTATTTT. Translated: CASSLAPGQADTQYF.

This chain joins TRBV6-1 and TRBJ2-2; the D gene is possibly TRBD1 (6 bases). Germline lookup yields CDR1 MNHNS and CDR2 SASEGT. The V and J ends lost 8 bases and 6 bases respectively, with 16 bases between them. This CDR3 is built from 14 residues. The CDR3 sequence: CASFRGLGAGELFF. The CDR3 DNA sequence: TGTGCCAGCTTTAGGGGGTTAGGGGCCGGGGAGCTGTTTTTT.